Shown below are 27 T cell receptor beta chains from a single sample sequenced in a study of blood T cell repertoires in COVID-19. Data came from immunoSEQ multiplex PCR; TCRdb stores just in-frame clones and leaves some out. The profile shows more than 95,000 clones, 89% of them singletons. The specimen sequenced was peripheral blood. These TCRs come from a woman in her sixties or seventies with acute or convalescent COVID-19.

The chain employs TRBV3-1 (or the pseudogene TRBV3-2) and TRBJ2-6, with TRBD1 identical over 7 bases. Germline V gene data show CDR1 as LGHDT and CDR2 as YNNKEL (reference sequence). This CDR3 comprises 15 residues. Unmatched junction bases numbered 1, after V lost 4 bases and J lost 1 base. The DNA of the CDR3 is TGTGCCAGCAGCCCGACAGGGTCTGGGGCCAACGTCCTGACTTTC. Translation gives CASSPTGSGANVLTF.

This clone was seen a single time. This chain joins TRBV6-5 and TRBJ2-1, with D perhaps matching TRBD2 (6 bases). Germline values: CDR1 MNHEY, CDR2 SVGAGI. CDR3 length: 14 amino acids. V was pared by 6 bases and J by 4 bases, with 13 bases between. CDR3 bases: TGTGCCAGCAGCCGAGGACTATCGTACAATGAGCAGTTCTTC. Translation gives CASSRGLSYNEQFF.

This chain joins TRBV18 and TRBJ1-5; tentatively, D is TRBD1 (5 bases). The length of the CDR3 is 15 residues. Germline V gene lookup returns CDR1 KGHSH and CDR2 LQKENI. Trimming shortened V by 2 bases and J by 2 bases, and 10 bases separated the two germline ends. The CDR3 loop is CASSPVEGGNQPQHF. Here the CDR3 DNA reads TGTGCCAGCTCACCAGTCGAAGGGGGCAATCAGCCCCAGCATTTT.

In this sample, this clone turned up once. The rearrangement uses TRBV18 and TRBJ1-3, with 9 bases that match TRBD1. Germline V lookup: CDR1 KGHSH, CDR2 LQKENI. V lost 3 bases and J lost 3; bases outside the gene matches: 6. The CDR3 contains 16 residues. The DNA of the CDR3 is TGTGCCAGCTCACCGGAACAGGGGGCTCTTGGAAACACCATATATTTT. It codes for CASSPEQGALGNTIYF.

V usage is TRBV19 and J usage is TRBJ1-1; no definite D call. V was clipped by 0 bases and J by 5 bases, with 13 bases between them. This CDR3 spans 15 amino acids. CDR1 LNHDA and CDR2 SQIVND come from the germline V gene (reference sequence). The CDR3 here is CASSIDGGPGTEAFF. The DNA for the CDR3 is TGTGCCAGTAGTATAGATGGCGGGCCGGGGACTGAAGCTTTCTTT.

The chain couples TRBV30 to TRBJ1-1, with a weak D call TRBD1 (5 bases). Germline CDR1 is GTSNPN and CDR2 is SVGIG (reference sequence). The CDR3 contains 12 residues. V dropped 0 bases and J dropped 7 bases, with 9 bases sitting between them. CDR3 DNA: TGTGCCTGGAGTGTACCCGACAGTGAAGCTTTCTTT. Its protein product is CAWSVPDSEAFF.

This chain links TRBV5-1 with TRBJ2-2; 7 bases agree with TRBD1. Germline CDR1 is SGHRS and CDR2 is YFSETQ. There are 15 residues in the CDR3. V trimming: 3 bases; J trimming: 0 bases; junction bases outside the gene matches: 2. The CDR3 here is CASSSGQANTGELFF. The CDR3 bases are TGCGCCAGCAGCTCAGGACAGGCGAACACCGGGGAGCTGTTTTTT. Full variable domain (outside the CDR3, taken from reference TRBV5-1 and TRBJ2-2): KAGVTQTPRYLIKTRGQQVTLSCSPISGHRSVSWYQQTPGQGLQFLFEYFSETQRNKGNFPGRFSGRQFSNSRSEMNVSTLELGDSALYLCASSSGQANTGELFFGEGSRLTVL.

The chain carries TRBV18 and TRBJ2-5; 8 bases fit TRBD2. Germline lookup yields CDR1 KGHSH and CDR2 LQKENI. V was clipped by 3 bases and J by 2 bases; unmatched bases: 11. This CDR3 is built from 17 residues. The CDR3 here is CASSPLVSGGLQETQYF. CDR3 nucleotide sequence: TGTGCCAGCTCACCCTTAGTGAGCGGGGGACTACAAGAGACCCAGTACTTC.

The V call is TRBV4-1, the J call TRBJ1-2, with TRBD1 as a possible D gene (5 bases). Germline CDR1 MGHRA, CDR2 YSYEKL. The V and J ends lost 0 bases and 4 bases respectively, with 9 bases between them. The CDR3 contains 14 residues. The CDR3, as DNA: TGCGCCAGCAGCCAAGAACAGGATTTCTATGGCTACACCTTC. It encodes CASSQEQDFYGYTF.

This sequence joins TRBV3-1 (or the pseudogene TRBV3-2) and TRBJ1-1, with D uncertain. The CDR3 covers 15 residues. Germline V lookup: CDR1 LGHDT, CDR2 YNNKEL (reference sequence). Trimming stripped 3 bases from V and 2 bases from J, with 13 bases between. For the CDR3, the DNA is TGTGCCAGCAGCCACCGTTCGGGGAGTAACACTGAAGCTTTCTTT. Protein sequence: CASSHRSGSNTEAFF.

The chain couples TRBV14 to TRBJ1-2; D may be TRBD1 (5 bases). Germline CDR1 is SGHDN and CDR2 is FVKESK. V was pared by 5 bases and J by 4 bases, with 14 bases between. The CDR3 sequence is 14 residues long. The CDR3 protein is CASSSYFTGYGYTF. The DNA of the CDR3 is TGTGCCAGCAGCTCCTATTTTACAGGCTATGGCTACACCTTC.

The J gene is TRBJ1-4, the V gene TRBV28; 9 bases are a match to TRBD1. J lost 7 bases, V lost 3 bases, and 3 bases had no gene match. This CDR3 is 14 amino acids long. Germline loops: CDR1 MDHEN, CDR2 SYDVKM. The CDR3 protein is CASSFTGGSEKLFF. The CDR3 DNA follows: TGTGCCAGCAGTTTCACAGGGGGCTCTGAAAAACTGTTTTTT. Full variable domain (rest looked up from reference TRBV28 and TRBJ1-4): DVKVTQSSRYLVKRTGEKVFLECVQDMDHENMFWYRQDPGLGLRLIYFSYDVKMKEKGDIPEGYSVSREKKERFSLILESASTNQTSMYLCASSFTGGSEKLFFGSGTQLSVL.

Only a few counts were recorded for this clone. The V and J genes are TRBV3-1 (or the pseudogene TRBV3-2) and TRBJ2-1, with D perhaps TRBD2 (6 bases). The CDR3 has 15 amino acids. V gave up 5 bases and J gave up 3 bases, with 14 bases separating them. The germline V gene has CDR1 LGHDT and CDR2 YNNKEL (reference sequence). The CDR3 sequence: CASSVVGGDYNEQFF. Here the CDR3 DNA reads TGTGCCAGCAGCGTAGTCGGAGGGGACTACAATGAGCAGTTCTTC.

The rearrangement uses TRBV28 and TRBJ1-5; the D gene is possibly TRBD1 (5 bases). From germline, CDR1 is MDHEN and CDR2 SYDVKM. V lost 3 bases to trimming and J lost 6 bases, with 12 bases between them. The length of the CDR3 is 14 residues. In nucleotides, the CDR3 is TGTGCCAGCAGTTTGAACGGGGGGGGTCAGCCCCAGCATTTT. This encodes CASSLNGGGQPQHF.

The rearrangement uses TRBV6-2 or TRBV6-3 and TRBJ1-1, with no clear D. The CDR3 has 15 residues. Looked up from germline, CDR1 is MNHEY and CDR2 is SVGEGT. The V and J ends lost 2 bases and 4 bases respectively, with 14 bases between them. The CDR3 here is CASSYRAGGGTEAFF. The CDR3 region has the DNA TGTGCCAGCAGTTACAGGGCAGGCGGAGGCACTGAAGCTTTCTTT.

This chain uses TRBV6-5 with TRBJ1-2; no definite D call. From germline, CDR1 is MNHEY and CDR2 SVGAGI. The CDR3 has 15 residues. V lost 0 bases and J 2 bases, leaving 10 bases between the germline ends. The CDR3: CASSYSRTANYGYTF. The CDR3 region has the DNA TGTGCCAGCAGTTACTCGAGAACAGCAAACTATGGCTACACCTTC.

The genes are TRBV2 and TRBJ1-4, with D possibly matching TRBD1 (5 bases). Germline loops: CDR1 SNHLY, CDR2 FYNNEI. There are 14 residues in the CDR3. V gave up 5 bases and J gave up 4 bases, with 11 bases separating them. CDR3 DNA sequence: TGTGCCAGCAGTTTCGACAGTAGTAATGAAAAACTGTTTTTT. Encoded protein: CASSFDSSNEKLFF.

The genes are TRBV4-2 and TRBJ2-1; TRBD2 matches 9 bases. The CDR3 extends over 15 amino acids. Germline V lookup: CDR1 LGHNA, CDR2 YNFKEQ. The J segment lost 9 bases and the V segment lost 0 bases, leaving 6 bases of the junction unmatched. For the CDR3, the DNA is TGTGCCAGCAGCCAAGAAGGCGGGAGGGCCTTTGAGCAGTTCTTC. It encodes CASSQEGGRAFEQFF.

This chain connects TRBV19 to TRBJ1-2, with unresolved D. V lost 11 bases and J lost 4, with 14 bases in between. The CDR3 is made up of 12 amino acids. The germline V gene encodes CDR1 LNHDA and CDR2 SQIVND (reference sequence). CDR3: CAVSLPFYGYTF. CDR3 nucleotides: TGTGCCGTATCACTTCCATTCTATGGCTACACCTTC.

This chain links TRBV30 with TRBJ2-3; 7 positions match TRBD2. Per germline, CDR1 GTSNPN and CDR2 SVGIG (reference sequence). With V trimmed by 0 bases and J by 7 bases, 10 bases remained unmatched. The CDR3 consists of 15 residues. CDR3 region: CAWSVGGSLANTQYF. The CDR3 DNA reads TGTGCCTGGAGTGTAGGCGGGAGCCTTGCAAATACGCAGTATTTT.

The chain uses TRBV11-2 and TRBJ2-2, with 7 bases fitting TRBD2. Germline assignment: CDR1 SGHAT and CDR2 FQNNGV. The CDR3 runs to 16 residues. The V gene end was trimmed by 5 bases and the J gene end by 6 bases; junction bases not matched to a gene: 12. The CDR3 loop reads CASSQSTSRVAGELFF. The CDR3 DNA sequence: TGTGCCAGCAGCCAGTCGACTAGCCGCGTCGCCGGGGAGCTGTTTTTT.

Turning to this clone: Other DNA sequences from this sample encode an identical CDR3 as well. This sequence joins TRBV12-3 or TRBV12-4 and TRBJ1-1; D is ambiguous. V was trimmed by 1 base and J by 5 bases, leaving 8 bases between them. This CDR3 is 13 amino acids long. Here the CDR3 DNA reads TGTGCCAGCAGTTTAGGGGGAGGGACTGAAGCTTTCTTT. Translation gives CASSLGGGTEAFF.

The chain recombines TRBV19 with TRBJ2-1, with 8 bases fitting TRBD2. CDR1 and CDR2 from the germline V gene are LNHDA and SQIVND (reference sequence). Unmatched junction bases numbered 16, after V lost 5 bases and J lost 4 bases. The CDR3 has 18 amino acids. The CDR3 DNA sequence: TGTGCCAGTAGTCCGTGGACTAGCTCCCCCGCGGGGTACAATGAGCAGTTCTTC. Its translation is CASSPWTSSPAGYNEQFF.

The sample holds a few counts of this clone. V gene TRBV10-2 combines with J gene TRBJ1-4; D is uncertain. This CDR3 spans 12 amino acids. With 1 base removed from V and 7 bases from J, the gap between germline ends came to 4 bases. Germline-derived CDR1 and CDR2 are WSHSY and SAAADI. This CDR3 is CASSEFSEKLFF. The CDR3 nucleotides read TGCGCCAGCAGTGAGTTTAGTGAAAAACTGTTTTTT.

The V and J genes are TRBV19 and TRBJ1-6, with 10 bases aligning to TRBD1. CDR1 LNHDA and CDR2 SQIVND come from the germline V gene (reference sequence). The CDR3 totals 15 residues. The V and J ends lost 6 bases and 8 bases, in that order; junction bases with no gene match: 7. In DNA, the CDR3 is TGTGCCAGTAGAAAGACTGGACAGGGGGATTCACCCCTCCACTTT. Its translation: CASRKTGQGDSPLHF. The full variable domain, rest sourced from reference TRBV19 and TRBJ1-6, is DGGITQSPKYLFRKEGQNVTLSCEQNLNHDAMYWYRQDPGQGLRLIYYSQIVNDFQKGDIAEGYSVSREKKESFPLTVTSAQKNPTAFYLCASRKTGQGDSPLHFGNGTRLTVT.

The chain has TRBV11-3 and TRBJ2-1; TRBD2 agrees at 7 bases. The CDR3 sequence is 14 residues long. Germline trimming cut 4 bases from V and 7 bases from J; bases unmatched to any gene: 7. In germline, CDR1 is SGHNT, CDR2 YENEEA. The CDR3 here is CASSSKGLPNEQFF. The CDR3 DNA follows: TGTGCCAGCAGCTCAAAGGGACTACCAAATGAGCAGTTCTTC.

The chain has TRBV5-1 and TRBJ2-2; 8 bases agree with TRBD2. CDR1 is SGHRS and CDR2 is YFSETQ in the germline V gene. Trimming took 1 base from V and 3 from J; bases not matched to a gene: 5. This CDR3 spans 16 amino acids. As DNA, the CDR3 is TGCGCCAGCAGCTTGTTAACTAGCGGATACACCGGGGAGCTGTTTTTT. Translated, it gives CASSLLTSGYTGELFF.